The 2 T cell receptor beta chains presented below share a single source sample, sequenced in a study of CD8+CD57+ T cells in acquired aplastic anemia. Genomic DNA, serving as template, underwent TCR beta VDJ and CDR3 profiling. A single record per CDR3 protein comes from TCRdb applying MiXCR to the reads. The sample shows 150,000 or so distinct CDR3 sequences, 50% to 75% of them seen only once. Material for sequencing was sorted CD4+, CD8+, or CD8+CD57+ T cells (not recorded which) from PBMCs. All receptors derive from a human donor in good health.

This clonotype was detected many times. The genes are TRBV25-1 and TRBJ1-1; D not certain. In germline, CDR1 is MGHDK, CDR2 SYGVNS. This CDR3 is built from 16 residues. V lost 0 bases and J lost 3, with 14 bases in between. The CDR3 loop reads CASSEYVRGRDTEAFF. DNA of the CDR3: TGTGCCAGCAGTGAATATGTGCGGGGTAGGGACACTGAAGCTTTCTTT.

CDR3 region: CASAGGSSYNEQYF. In DNA, the CDR3 is TGTGCCAGTGCCGGCGGGAGCTCCTACAATGAGCAGTATTTT. The chain has TRBV19 and TRBJ2-3, with 7 bases fitting TRBD2. With V trimmed by 8 bases and J by 11 bases, 16 bases remained unmatched. Germline CDR1 reads LNHDA; CDR2 reads SQIVND (reference sequence). The CDR3 totals 14 residues.